The 15 T cell receptor beta chains in this list originate from one sample, sequenced in a study of T-cell memory formation after mild COVID-19. TCRdb re-derived calls from the 5' RACE reads in MiXCR, one entry per CDR3 protein. The sample records 350,000 to 400,000 distinct CDR3 sequences, around 21% being singletons. The source material was PBMCs or a T cell subset sorted from them (not recorded which). The source is an adult woman who had mild COVID-19 (a few samples of this study predate the infection). Cell type and time point are not known.

The rearrangement joins TRBV6-1 to TRBJ2-6; D is unresolved. The CDR3 loop spans 15 amino acids. CDR1 and CDR2 (germline): MNHNS, SASEGT. Trimming cost V 0 bases and J 2 bases, with 5 bases left between them. The CDR3 DNA follows: TGTGCCAGCAGTGAAGCCGGACCTGGGGCCAACGTCCTGACTTTC. It yields the protein CASSEAGPGANVLTF.

The chain has TRBV12-3 or TRBV12-4 and TRBJ2-3; D ambiguous. V was shortened by 3 bases and J by 4 bases, with 5 bases between the two germline ends. The CDR3 is 12 amino acids. CDR3 DNA sequence: TGTGCCAGCAGTTTTTTAGCAGATACGCAGTATTTT. As protein: CASSFLADTQYF.

The chain joins TRBV9 to TRBJ2-3; D is unresolved. This CDR3 is 14 amino acids long. With 2 bases removed from V and 5 bases from J, the gap between germline ends came to 12 bases. Germline CDR1 reads SGDLS; CDR2 reads YYNGEE. The CDR3 DNA follows: TGTGCCAGCAGCGTTGCCGGAGACCTAGATACGCAGTATTTT. Protein product: CASSVAGDLDTQYF.

On this clonotype: The junction and the germline gene differ at one end; a read error may be behind it. The chain joins TRBV6-5 to TRBJ1-5; possible D gene TRBD1, 6 bases. The CDR3 runs 14 residues. From germline, CDR1 is MNHEY and CDR2 SVGAGI. The CDR3 reads CASRLGQGNQHQHF. The CDR3 coding sequence is TGTGCCAGCAGACTCGGCCAGGGGAATCAGCACCAGCATTTT.

This clonotype was detected only a few times. The V and J genes are TRBV18 and TRBJ2-7; D is uncertain. Germline CDR1 KGHSH, CDR2 LQKENI. Trimming took 1 base from V and 3 from J, leaving 4 bases between them. The length of the CDR3 is 12 residues. This chain's CDR3 is CASSPHDYEQYF. The CDR3 DNA follows: TGTGCCAGCTCACCACATGACTACGAGCAGTACTTC.

V is TRBV12-3 or TRBV12-4 and J is TRBJ2-7; TRBD1 agrees at 9 bases. J lost 0 bases, V lost 6 bases, and 6 bases had no gene match. CDR3 size: 15 residues. CDR3 residues: CASSLRGQGSYEQYF. Written as DNA, the CDR3 is TGTGCCAGCAGCCTAAGGGGACAGGGCTCCTACGAGCAGTACTTC.

The rearrangement links TRBV6-2 or TRBV6-3 to TRBJ2-7; D might be TRBD1 (6 bases). The V and J ends lost 4 bases and 4 bases respectively, with 11 bases between them. Germline-derived CDR1 and CDR2 are MNHEY and SVGEGT. The CDR3 is made up of 13 amino acids. The CDR3 loop is CASSFGQKYEQYF. In DNA form, the CDR3 reads TGTGCCAGCAGTTTTGGACAGAAGTACGAGCAGTACTTC.

This rearrangement joins TRBV4-1 to TRBJ1-5, with unresolved D. The V end was cut by 5 bases, the J end by 7 bases, with 24 bases between. This CDR3 is built from 17 residues. CDR1 MGHRA and CDR2 YSYEKL come from the germline V gene. CDR3 nucleotide sequence: TGCGCCAGCAGCGAGGAGGGCGGGTTGGGGTTAGGACAGCCCCAGCATTTT. This encodes CASSEEGGLGLGQPQHF.

This clonotype was observed at least ten times. The rearrangement joins TRBV4-1 to TRBJ2-7; TRBD2 agrees at 9 bases. Germline assignment: CDR1 MGHRA and CDR2 YSYEKL. V was pared by 5 bases and J by 5 bases, with 7 bases of the junction left unmatched. The CDR3 has 14 amino acids. CDR3 protein: CASSYSGGEDEQYF. CDR3 sequence (DNA): TGCGCCAGCAGCTATAGCGGGGGCGAGGACGAGCAGTACTTC.

This clonotype was detected many times. The rearrangement links TRBV12-3 or TRBV12-4 to TRBJ1-2, with TRBD1 as a possible D gene (6 bases). The CDR3 has 13 residues. Deletions cut 3 bases from V and 4 bases from J, with 9 bases between. The CDR3 is CASSFQGTYGYTF. CDR3 nucleotide sequence: TGTGCCAGCAGTTTTCAGGGGACCTATGGCTACACCTTC.

The rearrangement links TRBV5-1 to TRBJ1-1; D is possibly TRBD1 (5 bases). The CDR3 spans 14 residues. CDR1 and CDR2 from the germline V gene are SGHRS and YFSETQ. V dropped 4 bases and J dropped 4 bases, with 14 bases sitting between them. As DNA, the CDR3 is TGCGCCAGCAGCGCCACCAGGGCGGGCACTGAAGCTTTCTTT. The encoded protein is CASSATRAGTEAFF.

V is TRBV7-9 and J is TRBJ2-5, with 10 bases matching TRBD2. V was clipped by 4 bases and J by 2 bases; unmatched bases: 7. Germline assignment: CDR1 SEHNR and CDR2 FQNEAQ (reference sequence). CDR3 length: 16 residues. CDR3 nucleotides: TGTGCCAGCAGCTGGGGACTAGCGCCGGTACAAGAGACCCAGTACTTC. Protein product: CASSWGLAPVQETQYF.

The sample holds a few counts of this clonotype. This chain joins TRBV6-5 and TRBJ1-2, with TRBD1 matching over 9 bases. The CDR3 contains 15 residues. Germline CDR1 MNHEY, CDR2 SVGAGI. The J segment lost 8 bases and the V segment lost 6 bases, leaving 13 bases of the junction unmatched. The CDR3 reads CASSQNTGQGGGYTF. The CDR3 nucleotides are TGTGCCAGCAGCCAAAATACGGGACAGGGTGGCGGCTACACCTTC.

The chain carries TRBV5-6 and TRBJ2-3; D gene unclear. Looked up from germline, CDR1 is SGHDT and CDR2 is YYEEEE. V lost 5 bases, J lost 2 bases, and 12 bases lay in between. The CDR3 is made up of 14 amino acids. For the CDR3, the DNA is TGTGCCAGCAGGATACAGAGCAACACAGATACGCAGTATTTT. Amino acids: CASRIQSNTDTQYF.

The sample holds a few counts of this clonotype. V gene TRBV20-1 combines with J gene TRBJ2-3; D is unclear. V shed 8 bases and J shed 3 bases, with 9 bases lying between them. This CDR3 is built from 11 residues. Looked up from germline, CDR1 is DFQATT and CDR2 is SNEGSKA (reference sequence). For the CDR3, the DNA is TGCAGTCTGCTAAGGACAGATACGCAGTATTTT. Encoded protein: CSLLRTDTQYF.